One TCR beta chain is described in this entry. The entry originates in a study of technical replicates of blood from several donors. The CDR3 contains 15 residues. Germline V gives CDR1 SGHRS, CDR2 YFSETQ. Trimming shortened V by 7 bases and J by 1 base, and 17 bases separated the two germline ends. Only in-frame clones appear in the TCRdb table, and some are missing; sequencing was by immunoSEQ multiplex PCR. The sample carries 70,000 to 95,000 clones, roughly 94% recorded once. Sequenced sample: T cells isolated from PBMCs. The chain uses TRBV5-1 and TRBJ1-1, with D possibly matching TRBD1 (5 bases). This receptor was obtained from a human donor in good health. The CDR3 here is CASGGAPEANTEAFF. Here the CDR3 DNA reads TGCGCCAGCGGAGGGGCTCCCGAAGCGAACACTGAAGCTTTCTTT. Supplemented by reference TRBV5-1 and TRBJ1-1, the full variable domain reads KAGVTQTPRYLIKTRGQQVTLSCSPISGHRSVSWYQQTPGQGLQFLFEYFSETQRNKGNFPGRFSGRQFSNSRSEMNVSTLELGDSALYLCASGGAPEANTEAFFGQGTRLTVV.